The source of this TCR beta chain is a study of blood T cell repertoires in COVID-19. For the study at large: COVID-19 samples, acute and convalescent, were from the United States, Italy and Spain.

Data came from immunoSEQ multiplex PCR; TCRdb stores just in-frame clones and leaves some out. Of 50,000 to 80,000 clones in the sample, around 80% were seen once. The sequenced material came from peripheral blood. This clonotype originated in a woman aged 60-75 years with acute or convalescent COVID-19.

The CDR3 coding sequence is TGTGCCAGCAGCCAAAGTCAGGCCCCGAACTATGGCTACACCTTC. It encodes CASSQSQAPNYGYTF. This chain uses TRBV14 with TRBJ1-2; D remains unclear. V lost 2 bases and J lost 2, with 12 bases in between. Germline-derived CDR1 and CDR2 are SGHDN and FVKESK. This CDR3 is 15 amino acids long.